A selection of T cell receptor beta chains follows, all from one sample in a study of cytomegalovirus exposure and HLA in healthy donors. Assay: immunoSEQ multiplex PCR; the TCRdb copy retains only in-frame clones and omits some. The table includes more than 95,000 clones, around four fifths detected once. Sequencing used PBMCs. The receptors shown here come from a woman between 40 and 55 years old in good health and CMV-seropositive. CDR3s include the opening cysteine and the closing phenylalanine or tryptophan. The D gene is left open where the match is weak. Not every row has a clone size; where given, it reads once, few, many or a size class.

j_call,d_call,v_call,clone_size,cdr3_length,cdr3_nt,cdr3_aa
TRBJ1-2,.,TRBV30,.,11,TGTGCCTGGGAGGCTGGTTATGGCTACACCTTC,CAWEAGYGYTF
TRBJ1-4,.,TRBV4-2,.,13,TGTGCCAGCAGCCAAGAGGGGAGTGAAAAACTGTTTTTT,CASSQEGSEKLFF
TRBJ2-7,TRBD2,TRBV2,.,17,TGTGCCAGCAGTGAAGCGCGAACTAGCGGGACCACCTACGAGCAGTACTTC,CASSEARTSGTTYEQYF
TRBJ2-7,TRBD2,TRBV5-4,few,15,TGTGCCAGCAGCTCAAGGACTAGCGGGAATCGGGAGCAGTACTTC,CASSSRTSGNREQYF
TRBJ1-1,.,TRBV5-5,once,14,TGTGCCAGCAGCTTGGCACAGGGACACACTGAAGCTTTCTTT,CASSLAQGHTEAFF
TRBJ2-7,.,TRBV9,few,16,TGTGCCAGCAGCACCGGGGGGCAGGGGGCCGCCTACGAGCAGTACTTC,CASSTGGQGAAYEQYF
TRBJ1-5,.,TRBV5-1,.,16,TGCGCCAGCAGCCCTCATGCTGCGGGAAGCAATCAGCCCCAGCATTTT,CASSPHAAGSNQPQHF
TRBJ2-4,TRBD1,TRBV29-1,.,15,TGCAGCGTTGAAGTAGGGACAGTCGTCAAAAACATTCAGTACTTC,CSVEVGTVVKNIQYF
TRBJ2-5,.,TRBV14,.,17,TGTGCCAGCAGCCAAGGTCGGGCACAGGAATCGGTAGGGGCCCAGTACTTC,CASSQGRAQESVGAQYF
TRBJ1-1,.,TRBV19,.,15,TGTGCCAGTAGTACCCGGGTATATAAGAACACTGAAGCTTTCTTT,CASSTRVYKNTEAFF
TRBJ2-1,.,TRBV5-6,.,12,TGTGCCAGCAGCTTGGTCCTCAATGAGCAGTTCTTC,CASSLVLNEQFF
TRBJ2-1,TRBD2,TRBV7-3,.,19,TGTGCCAGCAGGCAACCGGGACTAGCGGGAGGCAGCTCCTACAATGAGCAGTTCTTC,CASRQPGLAGGSSYNEQFF
TRBJ2-7,.,TRBV9,once,15,TGTGCCAGCAGCCACGAGGGCGTAAGCCCCTACGAGCAGTACTTC,CASSHEGVSPYEQYF
TRBJ2-5,.,TRBV5-1,.,13,TGCGCCAGCAGTGACTTGTACCAAGAGACCCAGTACTTC,CASSDLYQETQYF
TRBJ1-1,.,TRBV5-1,.,13,TGCGCCAGCAGCTTGGCCGGTTACACTGAAGCTTTCTTT,CASSLAGYTEAFF
TRBJ1-3,TRBD1,TRBV6-6,once,15,TGTGCCAGCAGTTACTCGATGACAGGGGGAAACACCATATATTTT,CASSYSMTGGNTIYF
TRBJ2-5,TRBD1,TRBV5-4,.,12,TGTGCCCTCGGCAGGGGGCAAGAGACCCAGTACTTC,CALGRGQETQYF
TRBJ2-7,.,TRBV5-1,.,15,TGCGCCAGCAGCCCCGGGAGTATTCTCTCCTACGAGCAGTACTTC,CASSPGSILSYEQYF
TRBJ2-1,TRBD2,TRBV6-6,.,15,TGTGCCAGCAGTTTGACTAGCGGGGCAAACAATGAGCAGTTCTTC,CASSLTSGANNEQFF
TRBJ2-3,TRBD2,TRBV10-1,.,13,TGCGCCAGGAGCGGGGTGGGCACAGATACGCAGTATTTT,CARSGVGTDTQYF
TRBJ2-7,TRBD2,TRBV30,few,15,TGTGCCTGGAGTATTTCGGGAGGGCCCTTGGACGAGCAGTACTTC,CAWSISGGPLDEQYF
TRBJ2-7,.,TRBV5-1,few,15,TGCGCCAGCAGCCCACCGGGTAGCGGATTGTTAGAGCAGTACTTC,CASSPPGSGLLEQYF